The 7 T cell receptor beta chains below all came from one sample that was sequenced in a study of T cell repertoires in cytomegalovirus infection. TCRdb re-analysed the reads in MiXCR, keeping a single row per CDR3 protein. The table lists fewer than 700,000 distinct CDR3 sequences, around 24% of them singletons. Material for sequencing was CD8+ T cells from PBMCs. The receptors originated from a human donor in good health (CMV status not recorded). Some clones in this sample may be carry-over from other donors' samples.

This clonotype was seen a handful of times. The chain couples TRBV5-6 to TRBJ1-1, with D tentatively TRBD1 (6 bases). The CDR3 has 12 residues. Germline CDR1 reads SGHDT; CDR2 reads YYEEEE. The ends were cut back, 3 bases at V and 11 bases at J, with 14 bases in the middle. As DNA, the CDR3 is TGTGCCAGCAGCTCCGGTACAGGGCTGGCTTTCTTT. It specifies CASSSGTGLAFF. Full variable domain (outside the CDR3, taken from reference TRBV5-6 and TRBJ1-1): DAGVTQSPTHLIKTRGQQVTLRCSPKSGHDTVSWYQQALGQGPQFIFQYYEEEERQRGNFPDRFSGHQFPNYSSELNVNALLLGDSALYLCASSSGTGLAFFGQGTRLTVV.

This clonotype has a count of ten or more. The chain carries TRBV12-5 and TRBJ2-3; TRBD2 is a possible D gene (5 bases). CDR3 length equals 18 residues. In germline, CDR1 is LGHNT, CDR2 FRNRAP. V shed 3 bases and J shed 3 bases, with 22 bases lying between them. The CDR3 bases are TGTGCTAGTGGTTTTCAGACCGACGGAGCTAGCCCAACAGATACGCAGTATTTT. This translates into CASGFQTDGASPTDTQYF.

The chain joins TRBV28 to TRBJ2-5; TRBD2 matches at 7 bases. Germline V lookup: CDR1 MDHEN, CDR2 SYDVKM. The length of the CDR3 is 13 residues. V was pared by 6 bases and J by 6 bases, with 7 bases of the junction left unmatched. The chain's CDR3 is CASSPGTKKTQYF. The CDR3 DNA sequence: TGTGCCAGCAGCCCTGGGACTAAGAAGACCCAGTACTTC.

The genes are TRBV7-4 and TRBJ2-3, with D possibly being TRBD2 (6 bases). Trimming left V 1 base short and J 3 bases short, with 14 bases between. The germline V gene encodes CDR1 SGHVT and CDR2 SQSDAQ. The CDR3 runs 16 residues. This CDR3 reads CASSLVGLGRTDTQYF. The CDR3 nucleotides read TGTGCCAGCAGCTTAGTAGGTCTTGGGAGGACAGATACGCAGTATTTT.

Ten or more counts support this clonotype. The chain couples TRBV7-2 to TRBJ2-1; possibly TRBD1 for D (5 bases). CDR1 is SGHTA, CDR2 FQGNSA, per germline. Trimming stripped 0 bases from V and 1 base from J, with 7 bases between. This CDR3 is built from 15 residues. DNA of the CDR3: TGTGCCAGCAGCTTAGCCAGGGCTTCCTACAATGAGCAGTTCTTC. Protein: CASSLARASYNEQFF.

This clonotype was detected only a few times. The chain is built from TRBV5-1 and TRBJ1-1, with D possibly being TRBD1 (5 bases). CDR3 size: 15 residues. Between the trimmed V and J ends, which lost 5 bases and 0 bases, there was a span of 14 bases. Germline CDR1 and CDR2: SGHRS and YFSETQ. CDR3 nucleotides: TGCGCCAGCAGGGGCTGGGGGGGTATGAACACTGAAGCTTTCTTT. It is translated as CASRGWGGMNTEAFF.

Comments on this clonotype: A much larger clonotype is one base distant, so this may be a read error. V is TRBV7-8 and J is TRBJ2-2; D is perhaps TRBD2 (5 bases). Germline CDR1 is SGHVS and CDR2 is FQNEAQ. The CDR3 covers 15 residues. The CDR3 bases are TGTACCAGCAGCGGAAGTGGGACGAACACCGGGGAGCTGTTTTTT. Protein sequence: CTSSGSGTNTGELFF.